This T cell receptor beta chain emerged from a study of human T cells and chemical hapten exposure. Study-level background: Variability of per-sample TCR yields stemmed mainly from small differences in pooled library volume. General study results and limits: With DPC sensitization, TCRs exceeding 1 in 1000 frequency showed no change.

In its sample, this clonotype was seen once. No antigen is known for it. One end of the junction varies from germline; a read error may be responsible. Germline V CDR1 and CDR2: SGHKS, YYEKEE (reference sequence). The CDR3 consists of 15 residues. Unique molecular identifiers were attached to individual cDNA molecules within the library. TCRdb processed the RACE reads anew with MiXCR; each CDR3 protein has one entry. The data contain under 90,000 distinct CDR3 sequences, about 9% of them singletons. Time point indicated: healthy volunteer bleed at 6 weeks. From whole blood left unfractionated, total RNA was extracted.

The clonotype originates from a male donor in good health. Some clones in this sample may be carry-over from other donors' samples. This rearrangement joins TRBV5-5 to TRBJ2-5, with 9 positions matching TRBD1. Sequenced sample: whole blood. The DNA of the CDR3 is TGTGCCAGCAGCCAGGGACAGGGAGAAATTGAGACCCGGTACTTC. Translated, it gives CASSQGQGEIETRYF.